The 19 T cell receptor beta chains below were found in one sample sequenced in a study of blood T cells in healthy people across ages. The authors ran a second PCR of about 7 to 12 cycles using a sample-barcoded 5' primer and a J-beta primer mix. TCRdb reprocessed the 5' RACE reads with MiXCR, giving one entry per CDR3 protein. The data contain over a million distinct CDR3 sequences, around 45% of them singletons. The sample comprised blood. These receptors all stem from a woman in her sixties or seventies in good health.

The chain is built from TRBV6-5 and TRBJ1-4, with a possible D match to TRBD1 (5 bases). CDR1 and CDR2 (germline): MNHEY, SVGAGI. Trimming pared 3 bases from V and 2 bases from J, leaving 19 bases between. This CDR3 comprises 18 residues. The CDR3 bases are TGTGCCAGCAGTTATGCTCGCACGAGGGGATCGACTAATGAAAAACTGTTTTTT. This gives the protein CASSYARTRGSTNEKLFF.

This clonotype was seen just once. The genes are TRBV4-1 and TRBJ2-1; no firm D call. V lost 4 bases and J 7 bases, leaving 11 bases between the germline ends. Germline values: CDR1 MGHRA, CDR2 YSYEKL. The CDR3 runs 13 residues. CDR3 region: CASSLTAVNEQFF. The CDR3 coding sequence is TGCGCCAGCAGCCTAACGGCGGTGAATGAGCAGTTCTTC.

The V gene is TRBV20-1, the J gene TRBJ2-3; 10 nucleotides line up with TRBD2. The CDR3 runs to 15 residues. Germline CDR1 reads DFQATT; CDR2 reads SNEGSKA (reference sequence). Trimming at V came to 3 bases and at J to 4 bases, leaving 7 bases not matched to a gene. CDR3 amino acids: CSASRLAGVSDTQYF. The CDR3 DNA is TGCAGTGCTAGTCGGCTAGCGGGAGTTTCAGATACGCAGTATTTT.

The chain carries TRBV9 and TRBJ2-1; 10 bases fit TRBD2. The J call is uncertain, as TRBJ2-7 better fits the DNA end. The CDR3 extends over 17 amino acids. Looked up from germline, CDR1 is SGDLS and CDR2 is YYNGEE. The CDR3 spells CASSVHSGRSSYNEQYF. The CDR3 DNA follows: TGTGCCAGCAGCGTCCATAGCGGGAGGAGCTCCTACAATGAGCAGTACTTC.

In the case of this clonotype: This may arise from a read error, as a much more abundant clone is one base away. In DNA, the CDR3 is TGCAGTGCTAGAGGTGGTCTAGCGGCTACAGATACGCAGTATTTT. Its protein product is CSARGGLAATDTQYF. The chain combines TRBV20-1 with TRBJ2-3, with 7 bases identical to TRBD2. The J segment lost 3 bases and the V segment lost 1 base, leaving 7 bases of the junction unmatched. The CDR3 loop spans 15 amino acids. CDR1 is DFQATT, CDR2 SNEGSKA, per germline (reference sequence).

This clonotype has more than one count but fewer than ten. The CDR3 bases are TGCAGCGTTGAATCAAACAGGGGACCGGTCTACGAGCAGTACTTC. Its translation is CSVESNRGPVYEQYF. V and J are TRBV29-1 and TRBJ2-5, with 7 bases that match TRBD1. The DNA matches TRBJ2-7 better at its end, which makes the J call doubtful. This CDR3 contains 15 residues. Germline V lookup: CDR1 SQVTM, CDR2 ANQGSEA.

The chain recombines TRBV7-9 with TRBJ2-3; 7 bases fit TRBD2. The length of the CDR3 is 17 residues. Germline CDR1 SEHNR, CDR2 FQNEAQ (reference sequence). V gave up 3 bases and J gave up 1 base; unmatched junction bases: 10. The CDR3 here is CASSLTSRLAGTDTQYF. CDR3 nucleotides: TGTGCCAGCAGCTTGACGTCCAGACTAGCTGGCACAGATACGCAGTATTTT.

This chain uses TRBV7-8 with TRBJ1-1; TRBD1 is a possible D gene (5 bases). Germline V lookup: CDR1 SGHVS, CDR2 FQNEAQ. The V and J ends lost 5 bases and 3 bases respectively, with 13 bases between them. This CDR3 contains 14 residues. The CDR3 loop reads CASSNRRGHTEAFF. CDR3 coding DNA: TGTGCCAGCAGCAACAGACGGGGCCACACTGAAGCTTTCTTT.

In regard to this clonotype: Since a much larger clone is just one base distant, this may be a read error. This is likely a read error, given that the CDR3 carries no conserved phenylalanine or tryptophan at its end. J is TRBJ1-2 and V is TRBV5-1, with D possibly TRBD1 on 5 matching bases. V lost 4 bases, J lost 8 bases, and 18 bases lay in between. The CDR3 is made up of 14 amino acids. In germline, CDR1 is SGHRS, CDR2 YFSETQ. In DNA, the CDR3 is TGCGCCAGCAGCCTGAACAGGCTGGGTGTCGGCTACACCTCC. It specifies CASSLNRLGVGYTS.

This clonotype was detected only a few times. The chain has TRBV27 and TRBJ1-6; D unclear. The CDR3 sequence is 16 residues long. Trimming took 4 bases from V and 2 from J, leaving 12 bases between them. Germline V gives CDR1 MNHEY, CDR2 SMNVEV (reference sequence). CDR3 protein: CASSSTPGTYNSPLHF. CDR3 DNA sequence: TGTGCCAGCAGTTCTACGCCGGGGACCTATAATTCACCCCTCCACTTT.

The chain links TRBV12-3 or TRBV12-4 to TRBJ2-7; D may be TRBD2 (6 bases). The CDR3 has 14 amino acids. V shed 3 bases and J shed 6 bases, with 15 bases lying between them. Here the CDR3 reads CASSFQQIGGEQYF. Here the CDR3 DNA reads TGTGCCAGCAGTTTTCAGCAAATCGGGGGCGAGCAGTACTTC.

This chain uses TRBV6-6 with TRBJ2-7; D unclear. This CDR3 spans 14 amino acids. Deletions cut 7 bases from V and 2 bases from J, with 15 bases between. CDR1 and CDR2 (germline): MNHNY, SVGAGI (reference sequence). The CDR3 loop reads CASNPDALTYEQYF. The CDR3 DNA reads TGTGCCAGCAACCCGGATGCGCTTACCTACGAGCAGTACTTC.

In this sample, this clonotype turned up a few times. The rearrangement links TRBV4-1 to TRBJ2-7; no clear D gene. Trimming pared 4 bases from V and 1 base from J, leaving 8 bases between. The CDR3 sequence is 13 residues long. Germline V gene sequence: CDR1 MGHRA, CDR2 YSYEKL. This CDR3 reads CASSPTPSYEQYF. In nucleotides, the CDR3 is TGCGCCAGCAGCCCGACTCCTTCCTACGAGCAGTACTTC.

The CDR3 DNA reads TGTGCCAGCAGTGGGGCAGGGGACGGCTACACCTTC. This encodes CASSGAGDGYTF. The gene calls are TRBV6-1 and TRBJ1-2, with D possibly TRBD1 on 6 matching bases. The CDR3 covers 12 residues. Trimming left V 4 bases short and J 8 bases short, with 11 bases between. Germline CDR1 MNHNS, CDR2 SASEGT.

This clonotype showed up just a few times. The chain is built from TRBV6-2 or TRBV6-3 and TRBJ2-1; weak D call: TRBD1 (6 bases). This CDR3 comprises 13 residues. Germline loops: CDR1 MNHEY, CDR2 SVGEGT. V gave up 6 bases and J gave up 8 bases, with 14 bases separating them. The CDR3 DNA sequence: TGTGCCAGCAGCCAAGGGACAAGGGATGAGCAGTTCTTC. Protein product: CASSQGTRDEQFF.

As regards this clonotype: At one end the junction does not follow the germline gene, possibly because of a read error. The CDR3 coding sequence is TGTGCCAGCAGGGAAGGACAGGCGACGCAGTATTTT. Protein product: CASREGQATQYF. V is TRBV6-1 and J is TRBJ2-3; 7 nucleotides match TRBD1. Per the germline V gene, CDR1 is MNHNS and CDR2 is SASEGT. The CDR3 extends over 12 amino acids.

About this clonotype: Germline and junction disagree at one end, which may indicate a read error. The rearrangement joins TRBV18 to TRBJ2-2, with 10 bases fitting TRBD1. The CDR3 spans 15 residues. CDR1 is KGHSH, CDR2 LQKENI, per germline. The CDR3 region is CASSHGTGDTGELFF. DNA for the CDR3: TGTGCCAGCTCACACGGGACAGGGGACACTGGGGAGCTGTTTTTT.

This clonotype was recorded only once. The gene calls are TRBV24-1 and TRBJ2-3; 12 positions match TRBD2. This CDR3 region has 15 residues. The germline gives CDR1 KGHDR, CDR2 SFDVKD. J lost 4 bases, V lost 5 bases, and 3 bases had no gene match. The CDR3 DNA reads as TGTGCCACCAGTGCCGGGACTAGCGGGTCAGATACGCAGTATTTT. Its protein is CATSAGTSGSDTQYF.

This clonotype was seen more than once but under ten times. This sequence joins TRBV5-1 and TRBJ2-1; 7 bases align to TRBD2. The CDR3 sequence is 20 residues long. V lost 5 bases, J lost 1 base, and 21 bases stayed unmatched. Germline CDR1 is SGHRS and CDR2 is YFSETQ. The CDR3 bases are TGCGCCAGCAGGGGCCGGGACTACACCCATAACCAAACGTCCTACAATGAGCAGTTCTTC. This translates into CASRGRDYTHNQTSYNEQFF.